Below, 9 T cell receptor beta chains from the same sample are listed, as sequenced in a study of T cell responses to AZD1222 COVID-19 vaccine. Clones were sequenced by immunoSEQ multiplex PCR, and TCRdb holds only the in-frame ones, with some missing. The sample contains over 95,000 clones, approximately 90% of which appear only once. This specimen was peripheral blood, taken on day 0 of AZD1222 vaccination. The receptors shown here come from an adult in good health.

The J gene is TRBJ1-5, the V gene TRBV6-5, with unresolved D. Germline V gene data show CDR1 as MNHEY and CDR2 as SVGAGI. The ends were cut back, 9 bases at V and 0 bases at J, with 9 bases in the middle. There are 13 residues in the CDR3. For the CDR3, the DNA is TGTGCCAGTCGTAGGGATAGCAATCAGCCCCAGCATTTT. Its translation is CASRRDSNQPQHF.

This clone was counted only a few times. The chain has TRBV7-9 and TRBJ2-7; possible D gene TRBD2, 5 bases. Looked up from germline, CDR1 is SEHNR and CDR2 is FQNEAQ (reference sequence). This CDR3 has 13 residues. The germline V and J ends were trimmed by 5 bases and 4 bases, with 12 bases remaining between them. The CDR3 loop is CASSPGFSYEQYF. The DNA of the CDR3 is TGTGCCAGCAGCCCGGGATTTTCGTACGAGCAGTACTTC. The full variable domain, its missing parts supplied by reference TRBV7-9 and TRBJ2-7, is DTGVSQNPRHKITKRGQNVTFRCDPISEHNRLYWYRQTLGQGPEFLTYFQNEAQLEKSRLLSDRFSAERPKGSFSTLEIQRTEQGDSAMYLCASSPGFSYEQYFGPGTRLTVT.

The chain combines TRBV28 with TRBJ1-6, with D hard to call. The CDR3 spans 13 residues. Between the trimmed V and J ends, which lost 6 bases and 6 bases, there was a span of 9 bases. Germline V lookup: CDR1 MDHEN, CDR2 SYDVKM. CDR3 amino acids: CASRPTVNSPLHF. In DNA form, the CDR3 reads TGTGCCAGCAGGCCGACGGTTAATTCACCCCTCCACTTT.

This chain connects TRBV6-2 or TRBV6-3 to TRBJ1-1, with 12 positions matching TRBD1. Per germline, CDR1 MNHEY and CDR2 SVGEGT. V dropped 5 bases and J dropped 3; count of bases not matched to a gene: 7. The length of the CDR3 is 16 residues. The CDR3, as DNA: TGTGCCAGCAGTCATGGGACAGGGGGCTTATACACTGAAGCTTTCTTT. As protein: CASSHGTGGLYTEAFF.

The chain has TRBV27 and TRBJ1-1; D unresolved. There are 13 residues in the CDR3. Trimming took 9 bases from V and 1 from J, leaving 12 bases between them. The V gene's germline CDR1 is MNHEY and CDR2 SMNVEV (reference sequence). CDR3 sequence: CASGPIRNTEAFF. The CDR3 DNA follows: TGTGCCAGTGGGCCCATCAGGAACACTGAAGCTTTCTTT.

The chain uses TRBV7-8 and TRBJ2-1; TRBD2 matches 14 bases. Germline V gene lookup returns CDR1 SGHVS and CDR2 FQNEAQ. The CDR3 has 17 residues. V lost 3 bases, J lost 4 bases, and 5 bases stayed unmatched. The CDR3 region is CASSFTTSGRVYNEQFF. The CDR3 DNA reads as TGTGCCAGCAGCTTCACGACTAGCGGGAGGGTTTACAATGAGCAGTTCTTC.

The rearrangement links TRBV6-5 to TRBJ1-3; D gene unclear. This CDR3 comprises 14 residues. The germline gives CDR1 MNHEY, CDR2 SVGAGI. V shed 2 bases and J shed 0 bases, with 5 bases lying between them. CDR3 nucleotide sequence: TGTGCCAGCAGTTACATGCCCTCTGGAAACACCATATATTTT. This translates into CASSYMPSGNTIYF.

The CDR3 here is CASSARPGTSGSTDTQYF. For the CDR3, the DNA is TGTGCCAGCAGTGCTCGTCCCGGGACTAGCGGGAGTACAGATACGCAGTATTTT. The rearrangement joins TRBV6-4 to TRBJ2-3; 14 bases are shared with TRBD2. Germline assignment: CDR1 MRHNA and CDR2 SNTAGT. V trimming: 4 bases; J trimming: 3 bases; junction bases outside the gene matches: 9. The CDR3 loop spans 18 amino acids.

This clone was seen more than once but under ten times. This sample also contains other DNA sequences that code for the same CDR3. The gene calls are TRBV3-1 (or the pseudogene TRBV3-2) and TRBJ1-2; D unclear. V lost 0 bases, J lost 4 bases, and 3 bases lay in between. This CDR3 has 12 residues. CDR1 LGHDT and CDR2 YNNKEL come from the germline V gene (reference sequence). The CDR3 DNA sequence: TGTGCCAGCAGCCAAGATGCCTATGGCTACACCTTC. Protein product: CASSQDAYGYTF.